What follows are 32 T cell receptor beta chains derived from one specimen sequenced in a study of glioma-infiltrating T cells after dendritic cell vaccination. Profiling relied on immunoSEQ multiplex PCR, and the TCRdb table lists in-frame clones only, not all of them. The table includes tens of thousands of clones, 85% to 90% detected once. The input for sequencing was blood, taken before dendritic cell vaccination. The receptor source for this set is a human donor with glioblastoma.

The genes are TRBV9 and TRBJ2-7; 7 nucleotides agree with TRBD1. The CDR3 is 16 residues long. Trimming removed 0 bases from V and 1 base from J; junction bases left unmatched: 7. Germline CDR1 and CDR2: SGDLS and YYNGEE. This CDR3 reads CASSVAVGQESYEQYF. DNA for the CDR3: TGTGCCAGCAGCGTAGCTGTTGGACAGGAGTCCTACGAGCAGTACTTC. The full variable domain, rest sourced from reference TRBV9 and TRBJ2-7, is DSGVTQTPKHLITATGQRVTLRCSPRSGDLSVYWYQQSLDQGLQFLIQYYNGEERAKGNILERFSAQQFPDLHSELNLSSLELGDSALYFCASSVAVGQESYEQYFGPGTRLTVT.

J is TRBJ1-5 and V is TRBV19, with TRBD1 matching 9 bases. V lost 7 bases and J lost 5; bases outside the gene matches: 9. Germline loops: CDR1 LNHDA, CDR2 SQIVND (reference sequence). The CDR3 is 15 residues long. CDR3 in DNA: TGTGCCAGTACCGCCCGGGACAGGGCGTATCAGCCCCAGCATTTT. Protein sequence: CASTARDRAYQPQHF.

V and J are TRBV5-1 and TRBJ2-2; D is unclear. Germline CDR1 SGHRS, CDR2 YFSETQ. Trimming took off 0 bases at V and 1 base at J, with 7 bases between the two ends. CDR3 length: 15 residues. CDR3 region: CASSLAAGNTGELFF. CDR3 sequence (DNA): TGCGCCAGCAGCTTGGCGGCAGGGAACACCGGGGAGCTGTTTTTT.

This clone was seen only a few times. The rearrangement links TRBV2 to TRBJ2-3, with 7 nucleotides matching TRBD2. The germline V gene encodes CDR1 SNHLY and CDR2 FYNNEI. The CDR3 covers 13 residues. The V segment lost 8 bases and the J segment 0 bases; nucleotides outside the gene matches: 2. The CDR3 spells CASLAASTDTQYF. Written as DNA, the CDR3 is TGTGCCAGCCTAGCGGCTAGCACAGATACGCAGTATTTT.

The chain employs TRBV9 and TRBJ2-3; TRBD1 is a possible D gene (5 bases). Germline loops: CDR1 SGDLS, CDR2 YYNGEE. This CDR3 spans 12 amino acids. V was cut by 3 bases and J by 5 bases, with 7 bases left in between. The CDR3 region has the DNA TGTGCCAGCAGCGGTCAGGGAGATACGCAGTATTTT. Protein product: CASSGQGDTQYF.

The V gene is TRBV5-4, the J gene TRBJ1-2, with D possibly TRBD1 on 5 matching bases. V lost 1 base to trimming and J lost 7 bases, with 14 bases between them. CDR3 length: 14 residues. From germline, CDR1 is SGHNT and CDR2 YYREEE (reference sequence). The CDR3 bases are TGTGCCAGCAGCTTGAACGAGCAGGGATTTGGCTACACCTTC. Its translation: CASSLNEQGFGYTF.

CDR3 loop: CASIPPELSLADTQYF. The CDR3 DNA reads as TGTGCCAGCATCCCCCCCGAGTTGTCTTTAGCAGATACGCAGTATTTT. The chain uses TRBV7-2 and TRBJ2-3; D is ambiguous. Germline lookup yields CDR1 SGHTA and CDR2 FQGNSA. The CDR3 extends over 16 amino acids. Trimming cost V 7 bases and J 4 bases, with 21 bases left between them.

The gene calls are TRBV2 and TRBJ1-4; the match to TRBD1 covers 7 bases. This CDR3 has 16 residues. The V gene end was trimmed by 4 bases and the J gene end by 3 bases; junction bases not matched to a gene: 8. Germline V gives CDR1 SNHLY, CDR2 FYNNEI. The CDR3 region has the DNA TGTGCCAGCAGTGCCCAAGGACAGGCTTCTAATGAAAAACTGTTTTTT. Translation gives CASSAQGQASNEKLFF.

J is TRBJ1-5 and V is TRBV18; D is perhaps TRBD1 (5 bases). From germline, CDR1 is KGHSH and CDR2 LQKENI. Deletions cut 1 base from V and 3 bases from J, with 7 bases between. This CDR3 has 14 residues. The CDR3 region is CASSPQGPNQPQHF. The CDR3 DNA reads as TGTGCCAGCTCACCACAGGGGCCCAATCAGCCCCAGCATTTT.

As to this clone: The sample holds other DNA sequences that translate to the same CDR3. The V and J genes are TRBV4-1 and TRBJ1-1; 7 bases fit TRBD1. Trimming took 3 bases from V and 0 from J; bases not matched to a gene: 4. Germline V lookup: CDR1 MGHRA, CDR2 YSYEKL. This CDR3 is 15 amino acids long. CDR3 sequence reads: CASSQGTDMNTEAFF. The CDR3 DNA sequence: TGCGCCAGCAGCCAGGGGACAGACATGAACACTGAAGCTTTCTTT.

This chain's CDR3 is CASGQGYEQYF. The CDR3 DNA reads as TGTGCTAGCGGGCAGGGCTACGAGCAGTACTTC. The chain joins TRBV19 to TRBJ2-7, with TRBD2 matching 7 bases. The germline CDR1 and CDR2 sequences are LNHDA and SQIVND (reference sequence). The CDR3 length is 11 residues.

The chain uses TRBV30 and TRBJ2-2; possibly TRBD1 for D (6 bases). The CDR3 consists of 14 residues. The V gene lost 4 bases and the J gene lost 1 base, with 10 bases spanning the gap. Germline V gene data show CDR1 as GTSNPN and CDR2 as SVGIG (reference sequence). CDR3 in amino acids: CAWNTGKNTGELFF. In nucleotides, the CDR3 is TGTGCCTGGAATACAGGGAAGAACACCGGGGAGCTGTTTTTT.

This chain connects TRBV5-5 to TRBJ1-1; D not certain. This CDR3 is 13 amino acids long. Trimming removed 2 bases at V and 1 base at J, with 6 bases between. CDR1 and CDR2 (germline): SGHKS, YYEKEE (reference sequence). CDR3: CASSFSWNTEAFF. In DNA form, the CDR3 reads TGTGCCAGCAGCTTTAGTTGGAACACTGAAGCTTTCTTT.

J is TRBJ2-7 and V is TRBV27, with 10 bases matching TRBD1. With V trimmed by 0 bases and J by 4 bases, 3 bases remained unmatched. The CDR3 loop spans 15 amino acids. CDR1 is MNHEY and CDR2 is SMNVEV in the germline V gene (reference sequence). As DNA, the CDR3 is TGTGCCAGCAGTTTATCCGGGACAGGGGTTTACGAGCAGTACTTC. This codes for CASSLSGTGVYEQYF.

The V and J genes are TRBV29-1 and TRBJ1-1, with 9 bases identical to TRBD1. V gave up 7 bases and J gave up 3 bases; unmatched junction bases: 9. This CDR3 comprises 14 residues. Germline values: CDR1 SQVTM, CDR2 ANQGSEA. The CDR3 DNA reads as TGCAGCGGGCCCCGGAGACAGGGGGACACTGAAGCTTTCTTT. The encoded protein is CSGPRRQGDTEAFF. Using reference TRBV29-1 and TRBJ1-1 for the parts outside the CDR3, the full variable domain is SAVISQKPSRDICQRGTSLTIQCQVDSQVTMMFWYRQQPGQSLTLIATANQGSEATYESGFVIDKFPISRPNLTFSTLTVSNMSPEDSSIYLCSGPRRQGDTEAFFGQGTRLTVV.

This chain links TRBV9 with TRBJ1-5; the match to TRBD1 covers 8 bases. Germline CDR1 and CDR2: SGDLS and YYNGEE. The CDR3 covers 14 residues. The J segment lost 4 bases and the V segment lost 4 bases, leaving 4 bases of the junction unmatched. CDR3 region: CASSLGQGNQPQHF. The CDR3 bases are TGTGCCAGCAGCCTCGGACAGGGTAATCAGCCCCAGCATTTT. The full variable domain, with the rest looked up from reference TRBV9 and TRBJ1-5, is DSGVTQTPKHLITATGQRVTLRCSPRSGDLSVYWYQQSLDQGLQFLIQYYNGEERAKGNILERFSAQQFPDLHSELNLSSLELGDSALYFCASSLGQGNQPQHFGDGTRLSIL.

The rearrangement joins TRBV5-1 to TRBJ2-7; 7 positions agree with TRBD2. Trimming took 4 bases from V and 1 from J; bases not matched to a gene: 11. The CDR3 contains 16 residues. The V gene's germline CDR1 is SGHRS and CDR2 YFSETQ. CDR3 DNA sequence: TGCGCCAGCAGCCCCGGGGGAGGGAGACTATCCTACGAGCAGTACTTC. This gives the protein CASSPGGGRLSYEQYF.

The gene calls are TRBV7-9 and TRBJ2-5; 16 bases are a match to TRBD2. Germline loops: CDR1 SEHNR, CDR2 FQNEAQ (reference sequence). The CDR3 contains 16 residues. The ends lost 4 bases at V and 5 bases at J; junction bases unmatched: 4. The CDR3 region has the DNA TGTGCCAGCAGCTCGGGACTAGCGGGGGGGAAGGAGACCCAGTACTTC. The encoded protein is CASSSGLAGGKETQYF.

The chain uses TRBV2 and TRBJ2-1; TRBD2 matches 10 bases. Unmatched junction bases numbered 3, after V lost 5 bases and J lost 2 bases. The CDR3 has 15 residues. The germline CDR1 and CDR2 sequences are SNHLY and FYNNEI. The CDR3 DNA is TGTGCCAGCAGTCCCGGGACTAGCGCCTACAATGAGCAGTTCTTC. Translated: CASSPGTSAYNEQFF.

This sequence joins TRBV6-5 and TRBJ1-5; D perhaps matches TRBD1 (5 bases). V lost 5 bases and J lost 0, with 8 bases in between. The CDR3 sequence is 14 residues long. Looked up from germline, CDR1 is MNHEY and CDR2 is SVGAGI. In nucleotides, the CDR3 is TGTGCCAGCAGTCAGGACACTAGCAATCAGCCCCAGCATTTT. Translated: CASSQDTSNQPQHF.

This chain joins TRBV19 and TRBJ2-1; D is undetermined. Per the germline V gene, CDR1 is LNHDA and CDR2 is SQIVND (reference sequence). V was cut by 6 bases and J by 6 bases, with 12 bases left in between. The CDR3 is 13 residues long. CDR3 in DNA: TGTGCCAGTAGGACAAGTGGCGTCAATGAGCAGTTCTTC. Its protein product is CASRTSGVNEQFF.

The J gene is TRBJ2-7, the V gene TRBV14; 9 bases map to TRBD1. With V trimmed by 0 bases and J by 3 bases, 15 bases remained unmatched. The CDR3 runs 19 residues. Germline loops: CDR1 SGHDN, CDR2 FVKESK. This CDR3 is CASSQDRVSQGQGHYEQYF. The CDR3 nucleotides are TGTGCCAGCAGCCAAGATCGGGTCTCCCAGGGACAGGGCCACTACGAGCAGTACTTC.

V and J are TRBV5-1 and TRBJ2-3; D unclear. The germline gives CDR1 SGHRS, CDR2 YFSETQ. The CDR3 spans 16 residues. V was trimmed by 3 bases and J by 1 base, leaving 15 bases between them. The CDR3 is CASSSRVLRGTDTQYF. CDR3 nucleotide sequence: TGCGCCAGCAGCTCCCGGGTACTCCGCGGCACAGATACGCAGTATTTT.

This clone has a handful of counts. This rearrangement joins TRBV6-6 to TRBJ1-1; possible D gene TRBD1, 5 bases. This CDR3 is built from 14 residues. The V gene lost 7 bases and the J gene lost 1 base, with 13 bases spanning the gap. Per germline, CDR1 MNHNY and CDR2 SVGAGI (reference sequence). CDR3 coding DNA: TGTGCCAGCAACCCAACAGGACCGAACACTGAAGCTTTCTTT. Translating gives CASNPTGPNTEAFF.

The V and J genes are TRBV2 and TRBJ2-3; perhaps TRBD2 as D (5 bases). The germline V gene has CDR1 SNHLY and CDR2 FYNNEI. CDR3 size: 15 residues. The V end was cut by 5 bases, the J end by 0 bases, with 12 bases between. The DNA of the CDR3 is TGTGCCAGCAGTCGGGGTACCCTAAGCACAGATACGCAGTATTTT. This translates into CASSRGTLSTDTQYF.

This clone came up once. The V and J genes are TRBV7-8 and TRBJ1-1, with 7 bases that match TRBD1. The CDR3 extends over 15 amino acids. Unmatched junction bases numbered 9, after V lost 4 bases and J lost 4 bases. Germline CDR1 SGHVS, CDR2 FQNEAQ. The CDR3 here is CASSSAFDRVTEAFF. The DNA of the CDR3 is TGTGCCAGCAGCTCCGCCTTCGACAGGGTCACTGAAGCTTTCTTT.

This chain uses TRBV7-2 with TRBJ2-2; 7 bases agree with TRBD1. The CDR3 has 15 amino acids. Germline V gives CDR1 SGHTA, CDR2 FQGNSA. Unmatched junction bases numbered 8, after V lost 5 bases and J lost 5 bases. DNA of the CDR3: TGTGCCAGCAGCCGGACAGGATCGGGAACCGGGGAGCTGTTTTTT. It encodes CASSRTGSGTGELFF. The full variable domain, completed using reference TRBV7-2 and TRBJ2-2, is GAGVSQSPSNKVTEKGKDVELRCDPISGHTALYWYRQSLGQGLEFLIYFQGNSAPDKSGLPSDRFSAERTGGSVSTLTIQRTQQEDSAVYLCASSRTGSGTGELFFGEGSRLTVL.

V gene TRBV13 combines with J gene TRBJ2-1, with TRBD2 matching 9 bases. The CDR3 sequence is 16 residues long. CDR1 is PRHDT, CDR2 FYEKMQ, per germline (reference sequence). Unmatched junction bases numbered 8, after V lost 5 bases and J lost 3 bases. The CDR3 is CASSRGGTSLYNEQFF. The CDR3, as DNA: TGTGCCAGCAGCCGAGGGGGGACTAGCCTCTACAATGAGCAGTTCTTC. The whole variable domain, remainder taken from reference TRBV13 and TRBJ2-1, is AAGVIQSPRHLIKEKRETATLKCYPIPRHDTVYWYQQGPGQDPQFLISFYEKMQSDKGSIPDRFSAQQFSDYHSELNMSSLELGDSALYFCASSRGGTSLYNEQFFGPGTRLTVL.

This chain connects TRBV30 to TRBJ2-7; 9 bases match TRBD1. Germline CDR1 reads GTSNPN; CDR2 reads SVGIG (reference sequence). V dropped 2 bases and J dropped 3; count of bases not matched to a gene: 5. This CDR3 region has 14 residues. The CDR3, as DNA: TGTGCCTGGAGTCGGGGGACAGGGAACTACGAGCAGTACTTC. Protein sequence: CAWSRGTGNYEQYF.

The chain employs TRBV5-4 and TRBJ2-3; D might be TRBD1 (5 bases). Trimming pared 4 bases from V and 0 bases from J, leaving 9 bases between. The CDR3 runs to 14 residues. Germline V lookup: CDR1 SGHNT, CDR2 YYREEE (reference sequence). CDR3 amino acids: CASSPQASTDTQYF. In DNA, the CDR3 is TGTGCCAGCAGCCCACAGGCTAGCACAGATACGCAGTATTTT. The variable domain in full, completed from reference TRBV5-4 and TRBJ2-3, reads ETGVTQSPTHLIKTRGQQVTLRCSSQSGHNTVSWYQQALGQGPQFIFQYYREEENGRGNFPPRFSGLQFPNYSSELNVNALELDDSALYLCASSPQASTDTQYFGPGTRLTVL.

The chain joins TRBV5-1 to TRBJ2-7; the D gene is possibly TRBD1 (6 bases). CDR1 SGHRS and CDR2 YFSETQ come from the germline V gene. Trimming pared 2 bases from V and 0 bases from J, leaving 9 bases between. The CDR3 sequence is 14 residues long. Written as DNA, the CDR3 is TGCGCCAGCAGCTTTACAGGGTCCTCCTACGAGCAGTACTTC. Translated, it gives CASSFTGSSYEQYF. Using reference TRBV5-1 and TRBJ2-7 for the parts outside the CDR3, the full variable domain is KAGVTQTPRYLIKTRGQQVTLSCSPISGHRSVSWYQQTPGQGLQFLFEYFSETQRNKGNFPGRFSGRQFSNSRSEMNVSTLELGDSALYLCASSFTGSSYEQYFGPGTRLTVT.

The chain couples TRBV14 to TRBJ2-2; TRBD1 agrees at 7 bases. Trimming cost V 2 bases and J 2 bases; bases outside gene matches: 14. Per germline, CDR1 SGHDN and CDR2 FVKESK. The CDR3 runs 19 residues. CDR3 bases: TGTGCCAGCAGCCAACGAATCAAAGGGGGCCGACTCAACACCGGGGAGCTGTTTTTT. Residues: CASSQRIKGGRLNTGELFF.